This T cell receptor beta chain comes out of a study of blood T cell repertoires in COVID-19. Overall study context: Acute and convalescent COVID-19 specimens originated in the United States, Italy and Spain. Sample material is recorded as cDNA or gDNA derived from T cells, B-cell-depleted T cells, or PBMCs.

Authors' data handling: By means of reference gene primer amplification, nucleated cell counts were estimated. TCRdb keeps only in-frame clones here, not all; method: immunoSEQ multiplex PCR. The V and J calls and clone size were taken over from that table, and D and trimming were inferred from the DNA. The sample shows 140,000 to 150,000 clones, around 89% of them seen only once. V lost 0 bases and J lost 3; bases outside the gene matches: 4. This CDR3 contains 15 residues. Germline CDR1 is SGDLS and CDR2 is YYNGEE. The sequenced sample consisted of peripheral blood. This clonotype was sampled from a man in his 60s with active or convalescent COVID-19. J is TRBJ1-2 and V is TRBV9, with 8 positions matching TRBD1. DNA of the CDR3: TGTGCCAGCAGCGTAGGGGCAGGGGGCTACTATGGCTACACCTTC. It yields the protein CASSVGAGGYYGYTF. The full variable domain, with the rest looked up from reference TRBV9 and TRBJ1-2, is DSGVTQTPKHLITATGQRVTLRCSPRSGDLSVYWYQQSLDQGLQFLIQYYNGEERAKGNILERFSAQQFPDLHSELNLSSLELGDSALYFCASSVGAGGYYGYTFGSGTRLTVV.